Listed here are 3 T cell receptor beta chains from one sample, sequenced in a study of cytomegalovirus exposure and HLA in healthy donors. Using immunoSEQ multiplex PCR, the repertoire was profiled, and TCRdb retains in-frame clones only, with some absent. The table records roughly 250,000 clones, 90% of them present only once. The sample comprised PBMCs. The source is a woman aged 18-29 years in good health and CMV-seronegative.

The chain joins TRBV5-1 to TRBJ2-3, with TRBD2 as a possible D gene (6 bases). This CDR3 spans 16 amino acids. Germline V CDR1 and CDR2: SGHRS, YFSETQ. Trimming cost V 0 bases and J 2 bases, with 13 bases left between them. The CDR3 sequence is CASSLAGGANTDTQYF. For the CDR3, the DNA is TGCGCCAGCAGCTTGGCTGGCGGGGCCAACACAGATACGCAGTATTTT.

This chain uses TRBV6-5 with TRBJ2-5; TRBD1 aligns across 8 bases. Trimming cost V 6 bases and J 1 base; bases outside gene matches: 4. The V gene's germline CDR1 is MNHEY and CDR2 SVGAGI. The CDR3 runs to 14 residues. The CDR3, as DNA: TGTGCCAGCAGACCGACAGGGGTCCAAGAGACCCAGTACTTC. It is translated as CASRPTGVQETQYF.

The chain uses TRBV6-5 and TRBJ2-7; weak D call: TRBD2 (6 bases). The CDR3 is 15 residues long. V lost 6 bases and J 0 bases, leaving 15 bases between the germline ends. Germline assignment: CDR1 MNHEY and CDR2 SVGAGI. CDR3 residues: CASRPSSVPSYEQYV. The CDR3 nucleotides read TGTGCCAGCAGACCCTCTAGCGTCCCCTCCTACGAGCAGTACGTC.